This T cell receptor beta chain was recovered during a study of shared clonotypes between healthy human individuals. The study, taken as a whole, reports: The study's rarefaction showed incomplete sorted-subset sequencing despite large depth.

The method was immunoSEQ multiplex PCR; TCRdb's version includes in-frame clones alone and lacks a portion of them. Of 550,000 to 700,000 clones in the sample, around three quarters were seen once. On this clone itself: The antigen is undetermined.

This CDR3 has 15 amino acids. Germline CDR1 is MNHNS and CDR2 is SASEGT. V was pared by 0 bases and J by 0 bases, with 8 bases between. The sequence came from a young woman in good health. V is TRBV6-1 and J is TRBJ1-2, with D possibly TRBD1 on 6 matching bases. Sequenced: memory CD4+ T cells sorted from blood. The subset was: CD45RA-negative fraction. Here the CDR3 DNA reads TGTGCCAGCAGTGAAGCGGACAGAGCTAACTATGGCTACACCTTC. Translated, it gives CASSEADRANYGYTF.